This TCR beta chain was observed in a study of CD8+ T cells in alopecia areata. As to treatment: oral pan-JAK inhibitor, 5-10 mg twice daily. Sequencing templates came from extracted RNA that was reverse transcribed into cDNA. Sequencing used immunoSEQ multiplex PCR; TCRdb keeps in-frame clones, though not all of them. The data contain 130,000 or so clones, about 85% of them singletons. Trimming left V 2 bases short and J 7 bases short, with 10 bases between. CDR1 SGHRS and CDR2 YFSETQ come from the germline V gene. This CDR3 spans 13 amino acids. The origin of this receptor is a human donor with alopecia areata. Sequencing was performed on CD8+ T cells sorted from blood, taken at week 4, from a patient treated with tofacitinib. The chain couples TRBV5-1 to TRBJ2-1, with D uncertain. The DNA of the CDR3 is TGCGCCAGCAGCTTACTTCCGGAGAATGAGCAGTTCTTC. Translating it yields CASSLLPENEQFF.